The 2 T cell receptor delta chains below were found in one sample sequenced in a study of gamma-delta T cells after stem cell transplantation. TCRdb re-called the RT-PCR reads using CATT. The sample contains 1,500 to 2,000 delta-chain clones, 18% of which appear only once. Input material: gamma-delta T cells. Receptors originate from a human donor. It is not recorded whose cells these are; they may come from a transplant donor.

Only a few counts were recorded for this clone. This may be a read error: a much more frequent sequence differs by one nucleotide. Other DNA sequences within the sample encode an identical CDR3. This chain links TRDV2 with TRDJ1; 9 nucleotides align to TRDD3. CDR3 length: 17 residues. J was trimmed by 8 bases and V by 4 bases; bases with no gene match: 19. Germline V CDR1 and CDR2: GEAIGNYY, EKD. The CDR3 DNA sequence: TGTGCCTGTGAACAACTGGGGGAACCGAAAAGAGCCCAAAAACTCATCTTT. Its protein product is CACEQLGEPKRAQKLIF.

This clone has just a few counts. It is likely a read error: a sequence one base away is far more abundant. This CDR3 is also generated by other DNA sequences in the sample. The chain is built from TRDV2 and TRDJ1; 11 bases align to TRDD3. This CDR3 contains 21 residues. CDR1 GEAIGNYY and CDR2 EKD come from the germline V gene. For the CDR3, the DNA is TGTGCCTGTGACACCGTGTCACTACTGGGGGATAGAAGGGGGAACACCGATAAACTAATCTTT. Residues: CACDTVSLLGDRRGNTDKLIF.